The 18 T cell receptor beta chains reported below all come from one sample, sequenced in a study of regulatory T cells in long-lasting Graves disease. To make TCR beta libraries, researchers used iRepertoire HTBI primers and Arm-PCR of CDR3 regions. TCRdb independently ran MiXCR on the multiplex PCR reads; one entry per CDR3 protein. Among more than 350,000 distinct CDR3 sequences listed, around a fifth were seen once. Indicated time point: persistent/refractory GD, antithyroid drugs over 5 years with positive TRAb. TCR sequences were obtained from RNA taken from PBMCs. The specimen was peripheral blood mononuclear cells (PBMCs), collected when the disease was refractory, from a patient treated with antithyroid drugs. The origin of the receptors is a female donor with Graves disease.

This clonotype was seen many times. J is TRBJ2-5 and V is TRBV11-1; 7 bases are shared with TRBD1. The V and J ends lost 1 base and 9 bases, in that order; junction bases with no gene match: 11. The CDR3 totals 15 residues. The germline CDR1 and CDR2 sequences are SGHAT and FQDESV (reference sequence). Here the CDR3 reads CASSLDSGTVLAQYF. DNA of the CDR3: TGTGCCAGCAGCTTAGACTCCGGGACAGTGTTGGCCCAGTACTTC.

The V call is TRBV3-1, the J call TRBJ2-2; D gene unclear. The ends were cut back, 4 bases at V and 7 bases at J, with 19 bases in the middle. Germline lookup yields CDR1 LGHDT and CDR2 YNNKEL (reference sequence). The CDR3 covers 16 residues. The CDR3 sequence: CASSPRTTGFVGELFF. The CDR3 nucleotides read TGTGCCAGCAGCCCGCGAACTACTGGTTTTGTCGGGGAGCTGTTTTTT.

This clonotype has a single count. The chain employs TRBV5-8 and TRBJ2-3, with 9 bases identical to TRBD1. V trimming: 0 bases; J trimming: 4 bases; junction bases outside the gene matches: 6. The CDR3 has 16 amino acids. Germline V gene data show CDR1 as SGHTS and CDR2 as YDEGEE. CDR3 DNA: TGTGCCAGCAGCTTGGCTGGACAGGGGCTCGCAGATACGCAGTATTTT. This sequence encodes CASSLAGQGLADTQYF. The whole variable domain, remainder taken from reference TRBV5-8 and TRBJ2-3, is EAGVTQSPTHLIKTRGQQATLRCSPISGHTSVYWYQQALGLGLQFLLWYDEGEERNRGNFPPRFSGRQFPNYSSELNVNALELEDSALYLCASSLAGQGLADTQYFGPGTRLTVL.

This clonotype was counted ten times or more. This chain connects TRBV19 to TRBJ1-1; 7 bases are a match to TRBD1. The V gene's germline CDR1 is LNHDA and CDR2 SQIVND (reference sequence). V shed 5 bases and J 3 bases; nucleotides not matched to a gene: 3. The CDR3 is 13 residues long. CDR3 nucleotides: TGTGCCAGTAGTGGGACAGCCGACACTGAAGCTTTCTTT. It encodes CASSGTADTEAFF. Based on the CDR3 plus reference TRBV19 and TRBJ1-1, the full variable domain is DGGITQSPKYLFRKEGQNVTLSCEQNLNHDAMYWYRQDPGQGLRLIYYSQIVNDFQKGDIAEGYSVSREKKESFPLTVTSAQKNPTAFYLCASSGTADTEAFFGQGTRLTVV.

This clonotype was counted between two and nine times. A read error is possible here, since a much larger clone lies one base away. The gene calls are TRBV28 and TRBJ2-7, with D unresolved. CDR1 and CDR2 (germline): MDHEN, SYDVKM. The CDR3 runs 15 residues. CDR3 nucleotide sequence: TGTGCCAGCAGTTTATTGGCAGGCACCCTCTACGGGCAGTACTTC. Translating it yields CASSLLAGTLYGQYF.

The chain links TRBV30 to TRBJ2-5; no firm D call. With 7 bases removed from V and 0 bases from J, the gap between germline ends came to 12 bases. The CDR3 runs 13 residues. Germline V gives CDR1 GTSNPN, CDR2 SVGIG (reference sequence). In DNA form, the CDR3 reads TGTGCCTCAGCCAGCATGTACCAAGAGACCCAGTACTTC. Amino acids: CASASMYQETQYF.

The chain joins TRBV20-1 to TRBJ1-1; D not resolved. Germline V gene data show CDR1 as DFQATT and CDR2 as SNEGSKA (reference sequence). This CDR3 is built from 12 residues. V lost 5 bases and J lost 1, with 8 bases in between. The CDR3 loop is CSASQRNTEAFF. CDR3 nucleotide sequence: TGCAGTGCTTCCCAAAGGAACACTGAAGCTTTCTTT.

The chain is built from TRBV9 and TRBJ2-2, with D tentatively TRBD1 (6 bases). The germline gives CDR1 SGDLS, CDR2 YYNGEE. The CDR3 loop spans 15 amino acids. V gave up 5 bases and J gave up 1 base, with 12 bases separating them. CDR3 in amino acids: CASRETTGNTGELFF. In DNA form, the CDR3 reads TGTGCCAGCAGAGAAACGACAGGGAACACCGGGGAGCTGTTTTTT.

With regard to this clonotype: At one boundary the junction diverges from the germline segment, which might be a read error. The rearrangement links TRBV30 to TRBJ1-6; D call uncertain. The V gene's germline CDR1 is GTSNPN and CDR2 SVGIG (reference sequence). The CDR3 covers 13 residues. The CDR3 region is CAWSSAYNSPFHF. CDR3 in DNA: TGTGCCTGGAGTAGTGCATATAATTCACCCTTCCACTTT.

Ten or more counts support this clonotype. The chain combines TRBV29-1 with TRBJ2-7; 11 nucleotides align to TRBD2. Germline loops: CDR1 SQVTM, CDR2 ANQGSEA. V gave up 6 bases and J gave up 6 bases; unmatched junction bases: 10. The CDR3 is 14 amino acids. The CDR3 coding sequence is TGCAGCGTCGGGTGGCTAGCGGGAGGAGTCGAGCAGTACTTC. Encoded protein: CSVGWLAGGVEQYF.

This clonotype appeared many times. The rearrangement uses TRBV20-1 and TRBJ1-4; possibly TRBD1 for D (5 bases). The CDR3 runs to 14 residues. The V end lost 3 bases, the J end lost 6 bases, and 14 bases lay between the germline ends. CDR1 is DFQATT, CDR2 SNEGSKA, per germline (reference sequence). The DNA of the CDR3 is TGCAGTGCTAGTTATGGGGCTCGGGATGAAAAACTGTTTTTT. It yields the protein CSASYGARDEKLFF.

The chain recombines TRBV5-1 with TRBJ1-6; weak D call: TRBD1 (5 bases). Germline loops: CDR1 SGHRS, CDR2 YFSETQ. The V gene lost 4 bases and the J gene lost 1 base, with 12 bases spanning the gap. This CDR3 is built from 16 residues. The CDR3 sequence: CASSMTAGSYNSPLHF. CDR3 in DNA: TGCGCCAGCAGCATGACAGCGGGTTCCTATAATTCACCCCTCCACTTT.

There are many counts of this clonotype. This chain uses TRBV28 with TRBJ1-1, with D possibly being TRBD1 (6 bases). The V gene lost 3 bases and the J gene lost 4 bases, with 15 bases spanning the gap. The CDR3 consists of 15 residues. Germline V lookup: CDR1 MDHEN, CDR2 SYDVKM. CDR3 sequence: CASSFSTTGSTEAFF. The CDR3 DNA is TGTGCCAGCAGTTTTTCGACGACAGGCTCCACTGAAGCTTTCTTT.

This clonotype was observed at least ten times. The chain links TRBV27 to TRBJ2-7; TRBD1 might be the D (6 bases). Germline V gene data show CDR1 as MNHEY and CDR2 as SMNVEV (reference sequence). Trimming took 7 bases from V and 1 from J, leaving 14 bases between them. The CDR3 extends over 14 amino acids. The CDR3 coding sequence is TGTGCCAGCAAGGTTGGGCAGGGGTCCTACGAGCAGTACTTC. Translated: CASKVGQGSYEQYF.

This clonotype was counted at least ten times. The chain carries TRBV6-2 or TRBV6-3 and TRBJ2-7, with 8 bases that match TRBD1. Per the germline V gene, CDR1 is MNHEY and CDR2 is SVGEGT. V lost 2 bases and J lost 2; bases outside the gene matches: 2. The CDR3 contains 14 residues. The CDR3 spells CASSYRDRPYEQYF. The CDR3 region has the DNA TGTGCCAGCAGTTACCGGGACAGGCCCTACGAGCAGTACTTC.

In its sample, this clonotype was seen a few times. V is TRBV6-2 or TRBV6-3 and J is TRBJ1-4; D is unclear. The ends were cut back, 5 bases at V and 0 bases at J, with 13 bases in the middle. The CDR3 contains 16 residues. The germline gives CDR1 MNHEY, CDR2 SVGEGT. In nucleotides, the CDR3 is TGTGCCAGCAGTGTGTATGTAGACTCAACTAATGAAAAACTGTTTTTT. It is translated as CASSVYVDSTNEKLFF.

This clonotype was counted many times. The rearrangement links TRBV12-3 or TRBV12-4 to TRBJ2-2; no firm D call. The CDR3 spans 12 residues. The V end lost 6 bases, the J end lost 6 bases, and 8 bases lay between the germline ends. The DNA for the CDR3 is TGTGCCAGCAGAAGGAAGTCCGGGGAGCTGTTTTTT. Amino acid sequence: CASRRKSGELFF.

The chain carries TRBV19 and TRBJ1-5; perhaps TRBD1 as D (5 bases). V dropped 5 bases and J dropped 6 bases, with 17 bases sitting between them. CDR1 LNHDA and CDR2 SQIVND come from the germline V gene (reference sequence). There are 15 residues in the CDR3. The chain's CDR3 is CASSLGTRTLQPQHF. The DNA for the CDR3 is TGTGCCAGTAGTCTCGGGACTAGAACACTTCAGCCCCAGCATTTT.